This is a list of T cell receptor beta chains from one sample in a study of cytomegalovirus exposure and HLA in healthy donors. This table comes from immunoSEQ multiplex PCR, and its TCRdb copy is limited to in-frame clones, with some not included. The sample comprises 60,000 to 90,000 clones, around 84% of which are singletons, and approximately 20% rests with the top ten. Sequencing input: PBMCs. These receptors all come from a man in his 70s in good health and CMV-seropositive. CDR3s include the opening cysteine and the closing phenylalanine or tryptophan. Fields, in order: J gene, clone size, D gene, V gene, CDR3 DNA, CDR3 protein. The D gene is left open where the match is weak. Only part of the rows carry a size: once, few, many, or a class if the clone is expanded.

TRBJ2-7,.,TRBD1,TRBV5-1,TGCGCCAGCAGCGCGGACAGGGTAGCCTACGAGCAGTACTTC,CASSADRVAYEQYF
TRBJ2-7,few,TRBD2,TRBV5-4,TGTGCCAGCAGCCCCTCCGGGAGGGCCTACGAGCAGTACTTC,CASSPSGRAYEQYF
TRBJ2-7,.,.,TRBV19,TGTGCCAGTAGTGCGGGACTTAACCTCTACGAGCAGTACTTC,CASSAGLNLYEQYF
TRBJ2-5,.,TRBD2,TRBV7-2,TGTGCCAGCAGACGTGGGCTAGCGGGTTACCAAGAGACCCAGTACTTC,CASRRGLAGYQETQYF
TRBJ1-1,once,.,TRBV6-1,TGTGCCAGCAGTGAACTGTGGTCAGTCTCTGAAGCTTTCTTT,CASSELWSVSEAFF
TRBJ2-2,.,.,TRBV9,TGTGCCAGCAGCGTAAAGTTACAGGGAGCCGGGGAGCTGTTTTTT,CASSVKLQGAGELFF
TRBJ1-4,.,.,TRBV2,TGTGCCAGCAGCTGGGGCTCTAATGAAAAACTGTTTTTT,CASSWGSNEKLFF
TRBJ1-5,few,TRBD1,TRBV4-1,TGCGCCAGCAGCCAGGAGACAGGGGGCGACAATCAGCCCCAGCATTTT,CASSQETGGDNQPQHF
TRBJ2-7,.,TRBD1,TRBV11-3,TGTGCCAGCAGCTCGCACCGGACAGGGGCTCTATCCTACGAGCAGTACTTC,CASSSHRTGALSYEQYF
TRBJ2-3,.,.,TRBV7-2,TGTGCCAGCAGCTTCCGGGTCACAGATACGCAGTATTTT,CASSFRVTDTQYF
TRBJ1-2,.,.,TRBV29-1,TGCAGCGTTGAACGCCTACAGGGTGGTGGCTACACCTTC,CSVERLQGGGYTF
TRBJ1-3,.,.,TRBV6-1,TGTGCCAGCAGACCGGGATTCTCTGGAAACACCATATATTTT,CASRPGFSGNTIYF
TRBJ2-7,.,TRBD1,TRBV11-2,TGTGCCAGCAGCTGGACAGGCAGCATAGAGGGCGAGCAGTACTTC,CASSWTGSIEGEQYF
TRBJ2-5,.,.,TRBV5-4,TGTGCCAGCAACTACCGGGGGTTAGGAGAGACCCAGTACTTC,CASNYRGLGETQYF
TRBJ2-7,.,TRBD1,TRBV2,TGTGCCAGCAGCCCTCAGGGGGAGAACGAGCAGTACTTC,CASSPQGENEQYF
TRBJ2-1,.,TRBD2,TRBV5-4,TGTGCCAGCAGCACTAGCGGGGGGGCTTGGGATGAGCAGTTCTTC,CASSTSGGAWDEQFF
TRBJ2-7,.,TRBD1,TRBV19,TGTGCCAGTACCCCGGGACAGGGGTACGAGCAGTACTTC,CASTPGQGYEQYF
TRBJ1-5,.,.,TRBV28,TGTGCCAGCATCGGAGGGATCCAGTACCAGCCCCAGCATTTT,CASIGGIQYQPQHF
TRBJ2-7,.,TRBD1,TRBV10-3,TGTGCCGTTAGACCGGGACAGGGTTCCTACGAGCAGTACTTC,CAVRPGQGSYEQYF
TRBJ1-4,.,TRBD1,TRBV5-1,TGCGCCAGCAGCGCCGGGACAGGGAATACTGAAAAACTGTTTTTT,CASSAGTGNTEKLFF
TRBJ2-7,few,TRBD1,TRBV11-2,TGTGCCAGCAGCCCAAGGGACAGGGCCTACGAGCAGTACTTC,CASSPRDRAYEQYF
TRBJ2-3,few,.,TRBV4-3,TGCGCCAGCAGCTACAACACAGATACGCAGTATTTT,CASSYNTDTQYF
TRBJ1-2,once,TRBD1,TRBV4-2,TGTGCCAGCAGCCAGGCAGACAGGGGATACACCTTC,CASSQADRGYTF
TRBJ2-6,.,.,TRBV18,TGTGCCAGCTATATCTCTGGGGCCAACGTCCTGACTTTC,CASYISGANVLTF
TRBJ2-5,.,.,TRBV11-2,TGTGCCAGCAGCTTAGGGACTACCCAAGAGACCCAGTACTTC,CASSLGTTQETQYF
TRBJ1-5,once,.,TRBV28,TGTGCCAGCAGTCTCAATCAGCCCCAGCATTTT,CASSLNQPQHF
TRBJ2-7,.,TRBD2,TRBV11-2,TGTGCCAGCAGCGAGGGACTAGCGGAGTTCTACGAGCAGTACTTC,CASSEGLAEFYEQYF
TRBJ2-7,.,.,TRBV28,TGTGCCAGCACCCGGGCGGGGGCTTACTCATACGAGCAGTACTTC,CASTRAGAYSYEQYF
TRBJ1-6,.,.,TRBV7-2,TGTGCCAGCAGCTTAATGGCAGGGGCGATCAATTCACCCCTCCACTTT,CASSLMAGAINSPLHF
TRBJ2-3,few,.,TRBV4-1,TGCGCCAGCAGTTCTGGCCCCGTGACTGGCACAGATACGCAGTATTTT,CASSSGPVTGTDTQYF
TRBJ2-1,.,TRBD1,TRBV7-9,TGTGCCAGCAGCTTAGGGACAGGGAACAATGAGCAGTTCTTC,CASSLGTGNNEQFF
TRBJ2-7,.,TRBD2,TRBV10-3,TGTGCCATCAGGGTGACTAGCGGGAACGAGCAGTACTTC,CAIRVTSGNEQYF
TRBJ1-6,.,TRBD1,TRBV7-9,TGTGCCAGCAGCTTAGAACAGGGGGCCTCACCCCTCCACTTT,CASSLEQGASPLHF
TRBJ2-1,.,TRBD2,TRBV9,TGTGCTAGCAGCCTAGCGGGAGCACCCTACAATGAGCAGTTCTTC,CASSLAGAPYNEQFF
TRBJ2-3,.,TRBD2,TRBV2,TGTGCCAGCAGTGAAAGCGGGGGTACCACAGATACGCAGTATTTT,CASSESGGTTDTQYF
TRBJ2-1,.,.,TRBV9,TGTGCCAGCAGCACTTGGGGAGGTCCGGATGAGCAGTTCTTC,CASSTWGGPDEQFF
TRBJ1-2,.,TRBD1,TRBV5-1,TGCGCCAGCAGCCCCCGGGACAGGGGGCTCGACACCTTC,CASSPRDRGLDTF
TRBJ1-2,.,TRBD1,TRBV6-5,TGTGCCAGCAGTTCCTTGGAGACAGGGGGCGACTATGGCTACACCTTC,CASSSLETGGDYGYTF
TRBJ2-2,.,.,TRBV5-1,TGCGCCAGCAGGTACGGGGGATCGAACACCGGGGAGCTGTTTTTT,CASRYGGSNTGELFF
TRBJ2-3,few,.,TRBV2,TGTGCCAGCAGAGTTTCGGAGGGCACAGATACGCAGTATTTT,CASRVSEGTDTQYF
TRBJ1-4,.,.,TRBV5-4,TGTGCCAGTCGATCAGGGACACGGGAAAAACTGTTTTTT,CASRSGTREKLFF
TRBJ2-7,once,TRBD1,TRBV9,TGTGCCAGCAGCCCCCCGGACAGGGGTCCCTACGAGCAGTACTTC,CASSPPDRGPYEQYF
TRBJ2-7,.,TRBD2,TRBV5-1,TGCGCCAGCAGCAGGGGACTAGCGGGGGGAAACGAGCAGTACTTC,CASSRGLAGGNEQYF
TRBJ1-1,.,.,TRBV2,TGTGCCAGCTCATCGGGGGTGGGAACTGAAGCTTTCTTT,CASSSGVGTEAFF
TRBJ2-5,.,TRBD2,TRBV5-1,TGCGCCAGCAGCTTGGTGACTAGCGGGTTTCAAGAGACCCAGTACTTC,CASSLVTSGFQETQYF